These 17 T cell receptor beta chains were all obtained from the same sample, sequenced in a study of shared clonotypes between healthy human individuals. The data were produced by immunoSEQ multiplex PCR, yet TCRdb's version contains in-frame clones alone and is incomplete. Of about 2.4 million clones detected, around 90% appear once; the ten largest clones hold roughly 0.14%. Sequenced material: naive CD4+ T cells sorted from blood. Sample subset: CD45RA+ positively selected. Receptor source: a man aged 18 to 35 in good health.

This chain uses TRBV7-2 with TRBJ2-1; possible D gene TRBD2, 5 bases. This CDR3 spans 13 amino acids. V was cut by 6 bases and J by 2 bases, with 8 bases left in between. Germline V gene lookup returns CDR1 SGHTA and CDR2 FQGNSA. The CDR3 region has the DNA TGTGCCAGCAGATCCGGGGCCTACAATGAGCAGTTCTTC. Translating gives CASRSGAYNEQFF.

The V and J genes are TRBV6-1 and TRBJ1-2; tentative D call: TRBD1 (5 bases). V was pared by 0 bases and J by 8 bases, with 13 bases between. The CDR3 runs to 14 residues. The germline V gene encodes CDR1 MNHNS and CDR2 SASEGT. CDR3 nucleotides: TGTGCCAGCAGTGAAGCCGGACGGGGGTCGGGCTACACCTTC. Translated, it gives CASSEAGRGSGYTF.

V is TRBV7-8 and J is TRBJ2-3; 10 nucleotides align to TRBD2. CDR3 length: 17 residues. Germline V gene data show CDR1 as SGHVS and CDR2 as FQNEAQ. The ends lost 3 bases at V and 1 base at J; junction bases unmatched: 7. CDR3 coding DNA: TGTGCCAGCAGCTTTAATCTAGCGGGAGCCGGCACAGATACGCAGTATTTT. It is translated as CASSFNLAGAGTDTQYF. Drawing the rest from reference TRBV7-8 and TRBJ2-3, the complete variable domain is GAGVSQSPRYKVAKRGQDVALRCDPISGHVSLFWYQQALGQGPEFLTYFQNEAQLDKSGLPSDRFFAERPEGSVSTLKIQRTQQEDSAVYLCASSFNLAGAGTDTQYFGPGTRLTVL.

The chain combines TRBV19 with TRBJ2-1, with D maybe TRBD2 (5 bases). The V gene lost 6 bases and the J gene lost 2 bases, with 17 bases spanning the gap. From germline, CDR1 is LNHDA and CDR2 SQIVND (reference sequence). The CDR3 runs to 16 residues. The CDR3 DNA is TGTGCCAGTAGAAAGGCTGGTACTAGTACCTACAATGAGCAGTTCTTC. This sequence encodes CASRKAGTSTYNEQFF.

V is TRBV5-1 and J is TRBJ2-1, with 10 bases aligning to TRBD1. Unmatched junction bases numbered 5, after V lost 0 bases and J lost 8 bases. Germline lookup yields CDR1 SGHRS and CDR2 YFSETQ. The CDR3 is 15 residues long. The CDR3 sequence is CASSLGQGAGYEQFF. CDR3 DNA sequence: TGCGCCAGCAGCTTGGGACAGGGGGCCGGGTATGAGCAGTTCTTC.

This sequence joins TRBV30 and TRBJ2-3; no clear D. Between the trimmed V and J ends, which lost 0 bases and 5 bases, there was a span of 15 bases. From germline, CDR1 is GTSNPN and CDR2 SVGIG (reference sequence). This CDR3 has 15 amino acids. The CDR3 is CAWSVTNTERDTQYF. The CDR3 DNA is TGTGCCTGGAGTGTTACTAACACCGAAAGAGATACGCAGTATTTT.

The chain combines TRBV6-1 with TRBJ1-2; D may be TRBD1 (5 bases). In germline, CDR1 is MNHNS, CDR2 SASEGT. V lost 2 bases, J lost 5 bases, and 15 bases lay in between. The CDR3 covers 15 residues. The CDR3 region has the DNA TGTGCCAGCAGTGAATGGGGGTTCGGGGGATATGGCTACACCTTC. Translated, it gives CASSEWGFGGYGYTF.

The rearrangement links TRBV27 to TRBJ1-2, with D maybe TRBD1 (6 bases). This CDR3 has 16 amino acids. CDR1 and CDR2 (germline): MNHEY, SMNVEV (reference sequence). The V gene lost 8 bases and the J gene lost 8 bases, with 27 bases spanning the gap. The CDR3 sequence is CASGRTAPLPVYGYTF. In DNA, the CDR3 is TGTGCCAGCGGCCGGACAGCCCCCCTTCCAGTTTACGGCTACACCTTC.

The chain uses TRBV2 and TRBJ2-7, with TRBD1 as a possible D gene (6 bases). The CDR3 runs 14 residues. Germline loops: CDR1 SNHLY, CDR2 FYNNEI. Trimming took off 6 bases at V and 3 bases at J, with 15 bases between the two ends. CDR3 DNA sequence: TGTGCCAGCAGAACAGGGTGGGGAGACTACGAGCAGTACTTC. As protein: CASRTGWGDYEQYF.

The chain joins TRBV7-3 to TRBJ2-1, with D tentatively TRBD1 (6 bases). The CDR3 covers 15 residues. Trimming removed 5 bases at V and 5 bases at J, with 16 bases between. The germline V gene encodes CDR1 SGHTA and CDR2 FQGTGA. The CDR3 bases are TGTGCCAGCAGCCCCCCGACAGGAAATAACAATGAGCAGTTCTTC. This sequence encodes CASSPPTGNNNEQFF.

The rearrangement links TRBV27 to TRBJ2-2; TRBD2 is a possible D gene (6 bases). The CDR3 extends over 15 amino acids. Germline CDR1 and CDR2: MNHEY and SMNVEV (reference sequence). V was clipped by 11 bases and J by 1 base, with 17 bases between them. CDR3 in DNA: TGTGCCTCAACTAGGGGCGGGGTGAACACCGGGGAGCTGTTTTTT. Its protein product is CASTRGGVNTGELFF.

The rearrangement uses TRBV7-2 and TRBJ1-2, with TRBD1 identical over 9 bases. CDR3 length equals 11 residues. CDR1 and CDR2 from the germline V gene are SGHTA and FQGNSA. V shed 5 bases and J 14 bases; nucleotides not matched to a gene: 6. CDR3 residues: CASSQTGTGTF. The CDR3, as DNA: TGTGCCAGCAGCCAAACCGGGACAGGGACCTTC.

The V and J genes are TRBV10-3 and TRBJ2-7, with D perhaps TRBD1 or TRBD2 (5 bases each). In germline, CDR1 is ENHRY, CDR2 SYGVKD. Trimming pared 3 bases from V and 6 bases from J, leaving 18 bases between. The CDR3 is 15 amino acids. CDR3 sequence (DNA): TGTGCCATCAGTGAAGGCAGAGGGACCCCCGTCGAGCAGTACTTC. Its protein is CAISEGRGTPVEQYF.

The genes are TRBV11-1 and TRBJ2-3; 7 nucleotides match TRBD2. With V trimmed by 1 base and J by 3 bases, 4 bases remained unmatched. This CDR3 contains 15 residues. Germline values: CDR1 SGHAT, CDR2 FQDESV (reference sequence). CDR3: CASSLVLADTDTQYF. The CDR3 region has the DNA TGTGCCAGCAGCTTAGTTCTAGCGGATACAGATACGCAGTATTTT. Complete variable domain (other parts from reference TRBV11-1 and TRBJ2-3): EAEVAQSPRYKITEKSQAVAFWCDPISGHATLYWYRQILGQGPELLVQFQDESVVDDSQLPKDRFSAERLKGVDSTLKIQPAELGDSAMYLCASSLVLADTDTQYFGPGTRLTVL.

This chain links TRBV5-4 with TRBJ2-1, with a possible D match to TRBD2 (6 bases). The CDR3 runs to 13 residues. V lost 3 bases and J lost 7, with 11 bases in between. Germline lookup yields CDR1 SGHNT and CDR2 YYREEE (reference sequence). The CDR3 DNA follows: TGTGCCAGCAGCTCAACTAGCCTGAATGAGCAGTTCTTC. It codes for CASSSTSLNEQFF.

This chain connects TRBV2 to TRBJ1-4; possible D gene TRBD1, 5 bases. This CDR3 is built from 13 residues. The V gene's germline CDR1 is SNHLY and CDR2 FYNNEI. The V gene lost 5 bases and the J gene lost 8 bases, with 12 bases spanning the gap. The CDR3 sequence is CASSLGQGEKLFF. The CDR3, as DNA: TGTGCCAGCAGTCTAGGACAAGGGGAAAAACTGTTTTTT.

V and J are TRBV27 and TRBJ2-7; D possibly corresponds to TRBD1 (6 bases). The CDR3 covers 15 residues. Trimming took off 6 bases at V and 0 bases at J, with 15 bases between the two ends. Germline V gene lookup returns CDR1 MNHEY and CDR2 SMNVEV (reference sequence). This CDR3 reads CASSPGTKPSYEQYF. CDR3 in DNA: TGTGCCAGCAGCCCTGGGACAAAGCCCTCCTACGAGCAGTACTTC.